This TCR beta chain came from a study of low-dose radiotherapy and immunotherapy resistance in tumors. Study background: For Cohort 1, fractions of 0.5 Gy were given every 2 weeks, reaching 6.5 Gy overall. Cyclophosphamide was given intravenously at 200 mg/m2 every two weeks, and each dose came one day before radiation and immunotherapy. A dose of 300 mg of oral aspirin was taken by patients daily for four cycles from cycle 1 day 1.

As to time point: after trial treatment. As for treatment: LDRT plus nivolumab, ipilimumab, low-dose cyclophosphamide and aspirin (RACIN trial). Donors received nivolumab, ipilimumab, aspirin, low-dose cyclophosphamide and low-dose radiotherapy. The germline V gene has CDR1 SEHNR and CDR2 FQNEAQ (reference sequence). The CDR3 consists of 16 residues. V gave up 4 bases and J gave up 6 bases; unmatched junction bases: 11. Primers used for first-strand cDNA, a TRAV- and TRBV-specific set, covered both alpha and beta chains. Both a constant-region primer and a V-primer adapter served to amplify TCRs across around 20 PCR cycles. From the reads, TCRdb called clonotypes with MiXCR, one entry per CDR3 protein. Among 100,000 or so distinct CDR3 sequences listed, roughly 20% were seen once. This clonotype was observed at least ten times.

This specimen was PBMCs, taken after low-dose radiotherapy plus immunotherapy. The chain has TRBV7-9 and TRBJ1-2; 10 positions agree with TRBD1. The sequence derives from a male donor with prostate cancer. This CDR3 reads CASSYLLGQGENGYTF. The CDR3 nucleotides are TGTGCCAGCAGCTACCTCCTAGGACAGGGGGAAAATGGCTACACCTTC.